What follows describes a single T cell receptor (beta chain). The data stem from a study of control samples from healthy donors and cancer patients. Some clones are missing from TCRdb's copy, which holds only in-frame ones; the method was immunoSEQ multiplex PCR. The data hold 65,000 to 100,000 clones, with about nine tenths observed a single time. The ends were cut back, 3 bases at V and 2 bases at J, with 9 bases in the middle. Germline V CDR1 and CDR2: SGHRS, YFSETQ. The CDR3 covers 13 residues. The TCR comes from a man over 45 in good health. The sequencing sample was made of blood. This rearrangement joins TRBV5-1 to TRBJ2-7, with D perhaps TRBD1 (6 bases). The CDR3 sequence is CASSYTGTYEQYF. The CDR3 DNA follows: TGCGCCAGCAGCTACACAGGGACCTACGAGCAGTACTTC.